This T cell receptor beta chain originates from a study of cytomegalovirus exposure and HLA in healthy donors (dated by TCRdb to 2016 to 2017). For the study in its entirety: In an earlier analysis of several hundred of the donors, around 290 Gb of sequence data and 117 million unique TCR beta sequences from 150 million to 200 million T cells were reported. Among some 400 genotyped donors of the cohort, an average of approximately 240,000 unique TCR beta nucleotide sequences was sequenced per donor, of which roughly 18% were non-productive. Approximately 310 gigabases of sequencing data and tens of millions of unique TCR sequences made up an early release that covered under 750 HLA-typed donors. Genome-wide SNP genotypes for about 65% of the 666 donors were used in a later genetic analysis, which treated that subset as a discovery cohort. In the later analysis, no new phenotypic data were used to find candidate immune exposures; instead, reliance was placed on TCR beta sequences and their occurrence across donors. In addition to the first cohort of 666 subjects, a separate validation cohort of approximately 130 different subjects was used. Among the roughly 400 genotyped donors, around 81% belonged to the genetic ancestry cluster associated with self-reported Caucasian donors. A later analysis re-analyzed previously published TCR beta repertoires from about 730 donors and added high-resolution HLA genotyping to study TCR occurrence patterns. Because of strong linkage in the cohort, a handful of DR-DQ haplotypes were treated as single units for association and clustering. Both class I and class II loci were covered by HLA typing, at four-digit resolution. To predict cytomegalovirus infection status, the study combined high-throughput TCR immunosequencing, statistical association of individual TCRs with disease status, and machine learning. The study aimed to test whether signatures of past pathogen exposure could be identified by cataloging public T cell receptors. Typing coverage differed by locus: A, B, C, DRB1 and DQB1 were typed in about 629-630 donors, DQA1 in roughly 510, DPA1 in approximately 610, and DPB1 in around 490. Donor age, sex, ethnicity and CMV serostatus were compiled together with the repertoire data. Using immunosequencing, the study profiled T cell repertoires from around 670 subjects and related those repertoires to cytomegalovirus serostatus. All discovery cohort repertoires had been generated on a single sequencing platform. An earlier analysis of 587 of the donors used high-throughput TCR beta sequencing to judge whether each TCR beta V gene segment behaved as functional or pseudogenic. The study at large found these results: A later genetic analysis associated a missense DCLRE1C variant with V-gene and J-gene trimming of TCR beta chains, and an independent cohort replicated the association. The sequencing pipeline was judged likely to have produced a cluster of highly shared sequence variants as a technical artifact. For the cohort, immune exposure information was limited to CMV serostatus. Most TCR sequences were observed very rarely across donors, whereas some public TCRs were present in many individuals. In an earlier analysis of 587 of the donors, most TCR beta V segments appeared in productive rearrangements about 87% or about 30% of the time, broadly matching IMGT annotations. In vitro tests confirmed that a few of the cytomegalovirus-associated TCR beta chains recognize cytomegalovirus antigens. A further reported finding was that TCR beta sequences accurately predicted the HLA-A and HLA-B alleles for most subjects in the first cohort. The authors suggested that the approach could potentially be generalized to other disease states and immunological phenotypes. Some IMGT-functional V segments, including TRBV6-2 and TRBV6-3, could not be distinguished by the 87-base-pair reads and were therefore excluded. According to a later genetic analysis, donors in an Asian-associated ancestry cluster had fewer N-insertions in productive TCRs than the roughly 700-donor mean. The classifier was reported to diagnose cytomegalovirus status with high specificity and sensitivity in both the original cohort and the validation cohort. Roughly uniform sequencing depth across donors was assumed in presence/absence analyses, although this assumption may not hold. A later analysis found that most CMV-associated TCR beta chains appeared HLA-restricted, with HLA associations seemingly driven largely by CMV exposure. The cohort was sequenced for TCR beta chains only, and without alpha or paired-chain data the features that could be detected were limited. Some 15 rarely observed V segments, including chromosome 9 orphons, were excluded from the earlier analysis of some 590 of the donors because counts were too low. Because HLA typing was missing for some donors at each locus, association tests included only the typed subset. A later analysis associated about 17,000 TCR beta sequences with specific HLA alleles at a false discovery rate of 0.05. A later analysis reported that several top co-occurrence clusters appeared linked to parvovirus B19, influenza, CMV and Epstein-Barr virus. In a later analysis, the rate of TCR association differed among HLA loci, with DRB1 alleles having the most associated TCRs and HLA-C alleles having the fewest. A later analysis found that HLA-associated TCR beta chains were more clonally expanded and had lower generation probabilities than equally common non-associated chains. In the study, 150 to 200 TCR beta chains were listed as associated with cytomegalovirus. When HLA alleles, especially DR and DQ, strongly co-occurred, TCR associations were difficult to assign to individual alleles. Correlated functional status among segregating V segments might be attributable to linkage disequilibrium, but an unknown experimental factor could not be ruled out.

The CDR3 covers 15 residues, taking in both the cysteine and the phenylalanine. Only the CDR3 DNA stays, 45 bases, in frame from base 1. V loses 2 bases, J loses 7 bases, and the germline ends lie 18 bases apart. The CDR1 and CDR2 encoded by the germline V gene (reference sequence) are WNHNN and SYGVQD. The cohort comprised several hundred healthy bone marrow donors. Cohort members were all nominally healthy when sampled, although unrecorded immune exposures were likely present. The donor was CMV seronegative and was included in the group of a few hundred seronegative cohort members. Every donor gave a peripheral blood sample, and the peripheral blood mononuclear cells from that sample were used for TCR beta sequencing. Genomic DNA was extracted from the blood cell samples with the Qiagen DNeasy Blood Extraction Kit. This clone was seen a few times. Its antigen specificity is not known. The input lacks base qualities; no much larger clone sits a single base away.

Receptors were amplified or captured by the immunoSEQ multiplex PCR assay. For the multiplex PCR, a mixture combining 60 forward primers for TCR Vbeta segments and 13 reverse primers for TCR Jbeta segments was used. The CDR3 region of rearranged TCR beta genes was amplified from genomic DNA by a multiplex PCR assay. On the Illumina HiSeq System, the amplified TCR beta libraries were sequenced as 87-base-pair reads. The study's processing was this. Across the 600 to 700 repertoires, a later analysis counted tens of millions of unique TCR beta chains, roughly 11 million of which were shared by at least two donors. A nearest-neighbor algorithm error-corrected the raw reads and collapsed the reads into unique sequences, merging closely related sequences to remove PCR and sequencing errors. Alignment of CDR3 sequences to IMGT reference sequences was used to assign V, D and J gene segments. For a sequence to be retained, at least a six-nucleotide match to both a V gene segment and a J gene segment was required. A rearrangement was called productive if the CDR3 had no stop codons and remained in frame with V and J, and every other rearrangement was called non-productive. CDR3 was defined by IMGT convention, running from the second conserved V-encoded cysteine to the conserved J-encoded phenylalanine. In an earlier analysis of just under 600 of the donors, sequences lacking an unambiguous match to a single V gene segment were excluded. An earlier analysis of 550 to 650 of the donors classified V segments as functional when productive rearrangements were above 56.7% and as segregating when the standard deviation between donors was above 5%. A statistical classification framework was developed to diagnose cytomegalovirus status using the catalog of TCR beta chain sequences. In a later analysis, TCR nucleotide sequences were compared against IMGT/GENE-DB human TR gene sequences so that V and J genes could be assigned. In a later analysis, CDR3 sequences and most-parsimonious VDJ recombination scenarios were assigned using the TCRdist pipeline. In a later analysis, every TCR beta chain was defined by the combination of its CDR3 amino acid sequence and its V-gene family, and reads without a unique V-gene family were dropped. A later analysis removed 592 highly shared, low-generation-probability nucleotide sequences to deal with suspected cross-contamination and a sequencing artifact. In a later analysis, a clonal expansion index was calculated for each public chain from normalized within-repertoire ranks of inferred template counts. Generation probabilities in a later analysis came from a VDJ recombination model fitted to out-of-frame rearrangements, and those results were checked against IGoR. In a later analysis, TCR-TCR, TCR-HLA and TCR-CMV co-occurrence was scored with hypergeometric tests, and a repertoire-size bias correction was applied to TCR pairs. A later analysis estimated false discovery rates by permuting HLA or CMV assignments 20 times. In a later analysis, co-occurring TCRs were grouped using DBSCAN, and TCRdist sequence similarity was added for clustering within HLA-allele-positive subsets. Repertoires with fewer than 30,000 or more than 120,000 public chains, plus five repertoires with anomalous nucleotide sharing, were excluded from co-occurrence clustering. TCRdb stores this immuneACCESS table with in-frame sequences only. Part of the clones is absent; in the studies checked, under half of the shortfall reflects unresolved V genes, and no reason is known for the rest. The V and J calls and clone size were taken over from that table, and D and trimming were inferred from the DNA. The sample includes about 150,000 clones, with 60% to 80% observed a single time. The top ten hold about 1.8% of the sample.

The receptor comes from a woman in her 30s in good health and CMV-seronegative. Recombination joined TRBV10-1 with TRBJ2-7; too little of a D gene remains to name it. The specimen was PBMCs. The sequence in DNA is TGCGCCAGCAGTGAGGAGACTGGGTCCTCCTCTGAGCAGTACTTC. It translates as CASSEETGSSSEQYF.